Sequencing of this TCR beta chain was carried out in a study of OX40 agonist ivuxolimab in advanced cancers. Germline V gene data show CDR1 as SEHNR and CDR2 as FQNEAQ (reference sequence). The CDR3 spans 14 residues. V lost 5 bases and J lost 11; bases outside the gene matches: 12. Clones were read by immunoSEQ multiplex PCR, and TCRdb kept only the in-frame ones, dropping some. The data hold about 86,000 clones, with around nine tenths observed a single time. The V call is TRBV7-9, the J call TRBJ2-5, with TRBD2 matching over 9 bases. This receptor was taken from an adult with an advanced solid tumor such as melanoma, head and neck, liver or kidney cancer. The sequencing used CD4+ or CD8+ T cells sorted from blood, collected in a trial of the OX40 agonist ivuxolimab. The DNA for the CDR3 is TGTGCCAGCAGCCTAGGGGGAGGACTAGCGCGTCAGTACTTC. Translation gives CASSLGGGLARQYF.